One sample yielded the 17 T cell receptor beta chains listed below, sequenced in a study of identical twins. A single record per CDR3 protein comes from TCRdb applying MiXCR to the 5' RACE reads. Of approximately 600,000 distinct CDR3 sequences in the sample, over 8.5% were seen once. These sequences were also reported in another study, on yellow fever vaccine responses in identical twins.

The sample consisted of PBMCs. The origin of the receptors is a woman aged 18-29 years in good health.

The V and J genes are TRBV20-1 and TRBJ2-2; 10 bases line up with TRBD2. Germline trimming cut 0 bases from V and 3 bases from J; bases unmatched to any gene: 4. CDR3 length: 16 residues. The germline V gene encodes CDR1 DFQATT and CDR2 SNEGSKA (reference sequence). DNA of the CDR3: TGCAGTGCTAGAGATGGAGCGGGGGGGCACACCGGGGAGCTGTTTTTT. Amino acids: CSARDGAGGHTGELFF.

The chain employs TRBV5-1 and TRBJ2-7; 7 nucleotides agree with TRBD1. V was clipped by 4 bases and J by 3 bases; unmatched bases: 7. The CDR3 is 14 amino acids. The germline CDR1 and CDR2 sequences are SGHRS and YFSETQ. CDR3 DNA: TGCGCCAGCAGCAAACCGGGACAGCGCTACGAGCAGTACTTC. Residues: CASSKPGQRYEQYF.

The rearrangement joins TRBV18 to TRBJ2-3; 8 nucleotides align to TRBD2. After removal of 8 bases from V and 0 bases from J, the junction contained 4 bases not matched to a gene. The CDR3 contains 14 residues. Germline V lookup: CDR1 KGHSH, CDR2 LQKENI. DNA for the CDR3: TGTGCCAGCACCAGGACTAGCAGCACAGATACGCAGTATTTT. Its protein is CASTRTSSTDTQYF. Full variable domain (rest looked up from reference TRBV18 and TRBJ2-3): NAGVMQNPRHLVRRRGQEARLRCSPMKGHSHVYWYRQLPEEGLKFMVYLQKENIIDESGMPKERFSAEFPKEGPSILRIQQVVRGDSAAYFCASTRTSSTDTQYFGPGTRLTVL.

The chain carries TRBV7-2 and TRBJ2-1; the match to TRBD1 covers 9 bases. The V gene end was trimmed by 6 bases and the J gene end by 2 bases; junction bases not matched to a gene: 8. This CDR3 has 16 residues. In germline, CDR1 is SGHTA, CDR2 FQGNSA. CDR3 DNA: TGTGCCAGCAGTCCCGGGACAGGGAGGCCCTACAATGAGCAGTTCTTC. Translated, it gives CASSPGTGRPYNEQFF.

Concerning this clonotype: One junction end does not reproduce the germline sequence, and a read error may be involved. V is TRBV7-6 and J is TRBJ2-3; D is perhaps TRBD2 (5 bases). The CDR3 runs 12 residues. From germline, CDR1 is SGHVS and CDR2 FNYEAQ. DNA for the CDR3: TGTGCCAGCAGCCCCCGGGAATCCCAACAGTTTTTT. It is translated as CASSPRESQQFF. Drawing the rest from reference TRBV7-6 and TRBJ2-3, the complete variable domain is GAGVSQSPRYKVTKRGQDVALRCDPISGHVSLYWYRQALGQGPEFLTYFNYEAQQDKSGLPNDRFSAERPEGSISTLTIQRTEQRDSAMYRCASSPRESQQFFGPGTRLTVL.

The chain is built from TRBV2 and TRBJ1-6; perhaps TRBD1 as D (6 bases). The CDR3 totals 15 residues. The germline V gene encodes CDR1 SNHLY and CDR2 FYNNEI. Trimming removed 5 bases from V and 2 bases from J, with 10 bases in between. In nucleotides, the CDR3 is TGTGCCAGCAGTTTACAGGGAACCTATAATTCACCCCTCCACTTT. Protein: CASSLQGTYNSPLHF.

This clonotype was picked up many times. The rearrangement links TRBV20-1 to TRBJ1-6; 7 positions agree with TRBD1. CDR3 length: 16 amino acids. J lost 7 bases, V lost 5 bases, and 14 bases had no gene match. Germline V CDR1 and CDR2: DFQATT, SNEGSKA (reference sequence). CDR3 sequence reads: CSAPDRQRTKNSPLHF. In DNA form, the CDR3 reads TGCAGTGCTCCGGACAGGCAACGAACCAAAAATTCACCCCTCCACTTT.

About this clonotype itself: Sequence at one end of the junction differs from germline and may be a read error. J is TRBJ1-1 and V is TRBV3-1; TRBD1 aligns across 7 bases. CDR1 and CDR2 (germline): LGHDT, YNNKEL (reference sequence). The CDR3 extends over 11 amino acids. CDR3 nucleotide sequence: TGTGCCAGCAGCCGAGGGGGCGAGGCCTCCTTT. Translation: CASSRGGEASF.

The chain recombines TRBV15 with TRBJ2-2; D call uncertain. Trimming left V 9 bases short and J 0 bases short, with 8 bases between. This CDR3 contains 13 residues. Looked up from germline, CDR1 is LNHNV and CDR2 is YYDKDF (reference sequence). CDR3 DNA sequence: TGTGCCACTACAGACACGAACACCGGGGAGCTGTTTTTT. This sequence encodes CATTDTNTGELFF.

The J gene is TRBJ2-7, the V gene TRBV5-6; 14 positions match TRBD2. The germline gives CDR1 SGHDT, CDR2 YYEEEE. The CDR3 sequence is 18 residues long. J lost 0 bases, V lost 3 bases, and 8 bases had no gene match. DNA for the CDR3: TGTGCCAGCAGCTACGGACTAGCGGGGGGCTTTACCTCCTACGAGCAGTACTTC. Its protein is CASSYGLAGGFTSYEQYF.

This clonotype occurred many times. The chain recombines TRBV20-1 with TRBJ1-1; D is undetermined. V lost 4 bases, J lost 4 bases, and 16 bases lay in between. In germline, CDR1 is DFQATT, CDR2 SNEGSKA (reference sequence). The CDR3 totals 14 residues. This CDR3 is CSATNEGVLTEAFF. The CDR3 DNA reads TGCAGTGCTACTAATGAGGGAGTTCTCACTGAAGCTTTCTTT.

This rearrangement joins TRBV21-1 to TRBJ2-7; TRBD1, the D gene given by the table, was not confirmed from the DNA. TRBV21-1 is flagged as a pseudogene. The CDR3 runs to 13 residues. For the CDR3, the DNA is TGTGCCAGCAGCTACCCGGACAGCTACGAGCAGTACTTC. This sequence encodes CASSYPDSYEQYF.

This clonotype came up many times. J is TRBJ2-1 and V is TRBV29-1; the match to TRBD2 covers 7 bases. V was pared by 4 bases and J by 0 bases, with 6 bases of the junction left unmatched. Germline V gene data show CDR1 as SQVTM and CDR2 as ANQGSEA. The CDR3 is made up of 15 amino acids. The CDR3 sequence is CSVVVAGGSYNEQFF. CDR3 nucleotide sequence: TGCAGCGTTGTGGTAGCGGGTGGCTCCTACAATGAGCAGTTCTTC.

This clonotype was detected many times. V gene TRBV27 combines with J gene TRBJ2-1; TRBD2 matches at 11 bases. After removal of 5 bases from V and 4 bases from J, the junction contained 4 bases not matched to a gene. Per germline, CDR1 MNHEY and CDR2 SMNVEV (reference sequence). The CDR3 loop spans 15 amino acids. The CDR3 spells CASSAVAGGYNEQFF. As DNA, the CDR3 is TGTGCCAGCAGTGCAGTAGCGGGGGGGTACAATGAGCAGTTCTTC.

V is TRBV28 and J is TRBJ1-4; unclear D gene. V was trimmed by 8 bases and J by 5 bases, leaving 12 bases between them. The CDR3 sequence is 13 residues long. Germline-derived CDR1 and CDR2 are MDHEN and SYDVKM. In DNA, the CDR3 is TGTGCCAGCCGATGGGAATTAAATGAAAAACTGTTTTTT. Protein: CASRWELNEKLFF.

In its sample, this clonotype was seen many times. The chain carries TRBV5-1 and TRBJ2-1, with D possibly TRBD1 on 5 matching bases. The V and J ends lost 3 bases and 9 bases respectively, with 22 bases between them. This CDR3 has 16 amino acids. Germline CDR1 is SGHRS and CDR2 is YFSETQ. CDR3 residues: CASSSGPRASRGEQFF. The DNA for the CDR3 is TGCGCCAGCAGCTCCGGGCCTAGAGCCTCTAGGGGTGAGCAGTTCTTC.

J is TRBJ1-5 and V is TRBV11-2, with TRBD1 matching 8 bases. The V gene's germline CDR1 is SGHAT and CDR2 FQNNGV. The CDR3 is 19 amino acids. The trim removed 5 bases at V and 1 base at J, leaving 16 bases unmatched. The CDR3 DNA follows: TGTGCCAGCAGCCCAGGACAGGGAATCGGAGGGAGAAGCAATCAGCCCCAGCATTTT. As protein: CASSPGQGIGGRSNQPQHF.